Listed here are 3 T cell receptor beta chains from one sample, sequenced in a study of CD8 T cells in ankylosing spondylitis. TCRdb fed the 5' RACE reads into MiXCR, producing one record per CDR3 protein. The sample has 350,000 to 400,000 distinct CDR3 sequences; roughly 20% are singletons. The sequenced sample consisted of blood, either unsorted or a sorted T cell fraction (not recorded which). These receptors originate from a male donor with ankylosing spondylitis or in good health (not recorded which).

This clonotype was recorded only once. V usage is TRBV5-6 and J usage is TRBJ2-7, with a tentative D call TRBD2 (7 bases). Looked up from germline, CDR1 is SGHDT and CDR2 is YYEEEE. The CDR3 has 15 amino acids. The V gene lost 6 bases and the J gene lost 3 bases, with 19 bases spanning the gap. CDR3: CASTRGAATFYEQYF. CDR3 DNA: TGTGCCAGCACACGGGGGGCGGCAACCTTCTACGAGCAGTACTTC.

This chain links TRBV28 with TRBJ1-5, with 10 bases that match TRBD1. J was trimmed by 6 bases and V by 4 bases; bases with no gene match: 3. Germline V CDR1 and CDR2: MDHEN, SYDVKM. CDR3 size: 14 residues. CDR3 amino acids: CASSSGQGSQPQHF. For the CDR3, the DNA is TGTGCCAGCAGTTCGGGACAGGGGAGTCAGCCCCAGCATTTT. The full variable domain, its missing parts supplied by reference TRBV28 and TRBJ1-5, is DVKVTQSSRYLVKRTGEKVFLECVQDMDHENMFWYRQDPGLGLRLIYFSYDVKMKEKGDIPEGYSVSREKKERFSLILESASTNQTSMYLCASSSGQGSQPQHFGDGTRLSIL.

The chain joins TRBV6-5 to TRBJ2-3; D possibly corresponds to TRBD1 (6 bases). The germline CDR1 and CDR2 sequences are MNHEY and SVGAGI. Between the trimmed V and J ends, which lost 4 bases and 4 bases, there was a span of 15 bases. The CDR3 has 15 residues. The CDR3: CASSSQGHMADTQYF. DNA for the CDR3: TGTGCCAGCAGTTCCCAGGGACATATGGCAGATACGCAGTATTTT.